This note documents a single TCR beta chain sequence. Original methodology: Amplification with reference gene primers provided the estimates of nucleated cell counts. Clones were read by immunoSEQ multiplex PCR, and TCRdb kept only the in-frame ones, dropping some. V and J calls and clone size are as listed in that table; D and trimming were resolved from the DNA. The sample contains fewer than 250,000 clones, 84% of which appear only once. This record belongs to a study of blood T cell repertoires in COVID-19. Study information: Collection of acute and convalescent COVID-19 samples took place in the United States, Italy and Spain.

Patients in Seattle were enrolled during active infection, then followed longitudinally. This CDR3 has 15 amino acids. From germline, CDR1 is SGHVS and CDR2 FQNEAQ. Trimming shortened V by 5 bases and J by 6 bases, and 19 bases separated the two germline ends. The source of this sequence is a woman of 80 years or more with COVID-19, enrolled during active disease. The V and J genes are TRBV7-8 and TRBJ1-2; D not certain. The sequenced sample consisted of peripheral blood. In nucleotides, the CDR3 is TGTGCCAGCAGCAAGGTTGTTGAGGGTGTTAATGGCTACACCTTC. Protein sequence: CASSKVVEGVNGYTF.